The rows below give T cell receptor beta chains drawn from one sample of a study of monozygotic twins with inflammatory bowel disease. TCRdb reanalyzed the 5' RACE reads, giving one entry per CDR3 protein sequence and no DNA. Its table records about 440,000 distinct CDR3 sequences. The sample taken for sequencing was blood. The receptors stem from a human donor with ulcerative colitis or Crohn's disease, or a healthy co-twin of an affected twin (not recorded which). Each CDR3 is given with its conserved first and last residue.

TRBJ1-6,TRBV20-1,CSSPRGRGGNSPLHF
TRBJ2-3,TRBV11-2,CASRGVAGWTTDTQYF
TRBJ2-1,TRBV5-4,CASSWGLASYNEQFF
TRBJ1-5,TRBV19,CASSTSLFSNQPQHF
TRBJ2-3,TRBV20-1,CSAIVGLAADTQYF
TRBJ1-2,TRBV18,CASSPPTGGYYGYTF
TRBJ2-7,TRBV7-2,CASSLTLGVYEQYF
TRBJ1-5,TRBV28,CASTKRVGGQPQHF
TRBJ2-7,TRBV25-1,CASRDYYEQYF
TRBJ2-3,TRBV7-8,CASSFGSRVTDTQYF
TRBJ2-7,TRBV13,CASSLGWDRSSYEQYF
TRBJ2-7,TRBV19,CASSTQREGREQYF
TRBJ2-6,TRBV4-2,CASSQDPRAGGSSGANVLTF
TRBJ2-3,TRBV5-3,CARSLRQALTDTQYF
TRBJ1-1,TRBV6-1,CASSELDLLNTEAFF
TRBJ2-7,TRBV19,CASSTNVAGDYEQYF
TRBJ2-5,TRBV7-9,CASSLVVDQETQYF
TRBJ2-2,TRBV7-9,CASSPDRPATGELFF
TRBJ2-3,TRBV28,CASSFEGGTDTQYF
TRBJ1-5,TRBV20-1,CSARDQTGDQPQHF
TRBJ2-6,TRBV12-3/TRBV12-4,CASSPGQAGANVLTF
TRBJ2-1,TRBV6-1,CASTAGVSYNEQFF
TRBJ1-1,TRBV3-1,CASSQSGGGTEAFF
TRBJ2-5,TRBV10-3,CTISEWKFEETQYF
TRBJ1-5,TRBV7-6,CASSKDISQPQHF
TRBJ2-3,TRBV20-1,CSARKGLAASTDTQYF
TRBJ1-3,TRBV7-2,CASSLGGTSSGNTIYF
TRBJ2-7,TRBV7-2,CASSWGDRGLNYEQYF
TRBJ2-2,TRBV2,CASSLDRGGGISGELFF
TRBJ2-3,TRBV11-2,CASSPSGLAGGRRDTQYF
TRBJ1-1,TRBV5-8,CASSTKAGRRDTEAFF
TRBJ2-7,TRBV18,CASSPETGAYEQYF
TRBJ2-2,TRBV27,CASSLVGSGLAGYTGELFF
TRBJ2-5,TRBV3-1,CASSQDKKTQYF
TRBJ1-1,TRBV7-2,CASSLTSFSNTEAFF
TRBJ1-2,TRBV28,CASSFLSYGYTF
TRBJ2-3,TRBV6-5,CASSYVGLASTDTQYF
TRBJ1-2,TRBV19,CASSRDSLRANYGYTF
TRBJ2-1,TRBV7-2,CASSLWRTSGGYNEQFF
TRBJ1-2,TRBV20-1,CSAYQTLNYGYTF
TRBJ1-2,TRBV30,CARGGYSGYTF
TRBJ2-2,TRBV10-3,CAISESVGPGELFF
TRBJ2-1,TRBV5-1,CASGLGQAYNEQFF
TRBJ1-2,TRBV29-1,CSVEPGGDGYTF
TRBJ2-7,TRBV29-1,CSVVSRQGTYEQYF
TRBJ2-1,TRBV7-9,CASSLRPGGAYNEQFF